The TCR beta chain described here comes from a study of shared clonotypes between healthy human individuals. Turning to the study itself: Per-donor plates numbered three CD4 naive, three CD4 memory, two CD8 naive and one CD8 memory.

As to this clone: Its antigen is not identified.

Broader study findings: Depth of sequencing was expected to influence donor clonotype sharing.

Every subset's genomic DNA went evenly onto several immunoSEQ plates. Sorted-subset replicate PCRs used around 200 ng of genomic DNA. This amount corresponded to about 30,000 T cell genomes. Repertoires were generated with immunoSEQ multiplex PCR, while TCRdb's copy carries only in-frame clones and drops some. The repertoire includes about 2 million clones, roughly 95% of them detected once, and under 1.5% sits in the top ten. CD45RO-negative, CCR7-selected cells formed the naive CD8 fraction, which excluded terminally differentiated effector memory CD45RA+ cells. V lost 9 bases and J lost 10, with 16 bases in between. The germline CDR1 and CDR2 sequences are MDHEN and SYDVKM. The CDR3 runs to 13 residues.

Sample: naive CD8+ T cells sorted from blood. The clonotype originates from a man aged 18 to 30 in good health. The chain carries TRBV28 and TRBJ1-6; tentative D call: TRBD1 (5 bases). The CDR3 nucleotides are TGTGCCAGTACCGACCCCGGGGGGTCACCCCTCCACTTT. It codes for CASTDPGGSPLHF. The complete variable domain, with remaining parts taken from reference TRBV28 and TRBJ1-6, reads DVKVTQSSRYLVKRTGEKVFLECVQDMDHENMFWYRQDPGLGLRLIYFSYDVKMKEKGDIPEGYSVSREKKERFSLILESASTNQTSMYLCASTDPGGSPLHFGNGTRLTVT.